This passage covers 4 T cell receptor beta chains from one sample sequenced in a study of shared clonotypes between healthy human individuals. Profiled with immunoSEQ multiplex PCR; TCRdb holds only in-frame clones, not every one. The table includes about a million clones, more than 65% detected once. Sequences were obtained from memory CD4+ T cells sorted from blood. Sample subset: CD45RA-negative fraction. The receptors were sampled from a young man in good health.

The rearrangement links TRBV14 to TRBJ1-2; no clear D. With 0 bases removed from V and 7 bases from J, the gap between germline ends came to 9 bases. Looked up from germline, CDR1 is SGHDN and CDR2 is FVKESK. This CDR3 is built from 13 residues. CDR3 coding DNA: TGTGCCAGCAGCCAAGATCCCAGGTCTGGCTACACCTTC. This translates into CASSQDPRSGYTF.

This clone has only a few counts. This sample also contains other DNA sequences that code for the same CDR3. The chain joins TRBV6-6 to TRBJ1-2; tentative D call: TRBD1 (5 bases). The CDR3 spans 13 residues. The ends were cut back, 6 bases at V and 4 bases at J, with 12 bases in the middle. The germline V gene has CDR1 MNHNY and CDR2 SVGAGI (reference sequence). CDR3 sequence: CASSPGTGYGYTF. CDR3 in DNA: TGTGCCAGCAGCCCCGGGACGGGCTATGGCTACACCTTC.

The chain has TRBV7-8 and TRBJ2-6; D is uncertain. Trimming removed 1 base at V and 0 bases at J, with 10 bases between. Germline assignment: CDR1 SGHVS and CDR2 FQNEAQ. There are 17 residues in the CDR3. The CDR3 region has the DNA TGTGCCAGCAGCTTAGGCTACGGGCGCTCTGGGGCCAACGTCCTGACTTTC. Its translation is CASSLGYGRSGANVLTF.

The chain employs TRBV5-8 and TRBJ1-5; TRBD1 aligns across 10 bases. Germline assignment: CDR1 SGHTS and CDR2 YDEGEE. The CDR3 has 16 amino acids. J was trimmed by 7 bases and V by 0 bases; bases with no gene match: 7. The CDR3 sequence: CASSLVVGQGIQPQHF. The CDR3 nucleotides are TGTGCCAGCAGCTTGGTAGTGGGACAGGGGATCCAGCCCCAGCATTTT.